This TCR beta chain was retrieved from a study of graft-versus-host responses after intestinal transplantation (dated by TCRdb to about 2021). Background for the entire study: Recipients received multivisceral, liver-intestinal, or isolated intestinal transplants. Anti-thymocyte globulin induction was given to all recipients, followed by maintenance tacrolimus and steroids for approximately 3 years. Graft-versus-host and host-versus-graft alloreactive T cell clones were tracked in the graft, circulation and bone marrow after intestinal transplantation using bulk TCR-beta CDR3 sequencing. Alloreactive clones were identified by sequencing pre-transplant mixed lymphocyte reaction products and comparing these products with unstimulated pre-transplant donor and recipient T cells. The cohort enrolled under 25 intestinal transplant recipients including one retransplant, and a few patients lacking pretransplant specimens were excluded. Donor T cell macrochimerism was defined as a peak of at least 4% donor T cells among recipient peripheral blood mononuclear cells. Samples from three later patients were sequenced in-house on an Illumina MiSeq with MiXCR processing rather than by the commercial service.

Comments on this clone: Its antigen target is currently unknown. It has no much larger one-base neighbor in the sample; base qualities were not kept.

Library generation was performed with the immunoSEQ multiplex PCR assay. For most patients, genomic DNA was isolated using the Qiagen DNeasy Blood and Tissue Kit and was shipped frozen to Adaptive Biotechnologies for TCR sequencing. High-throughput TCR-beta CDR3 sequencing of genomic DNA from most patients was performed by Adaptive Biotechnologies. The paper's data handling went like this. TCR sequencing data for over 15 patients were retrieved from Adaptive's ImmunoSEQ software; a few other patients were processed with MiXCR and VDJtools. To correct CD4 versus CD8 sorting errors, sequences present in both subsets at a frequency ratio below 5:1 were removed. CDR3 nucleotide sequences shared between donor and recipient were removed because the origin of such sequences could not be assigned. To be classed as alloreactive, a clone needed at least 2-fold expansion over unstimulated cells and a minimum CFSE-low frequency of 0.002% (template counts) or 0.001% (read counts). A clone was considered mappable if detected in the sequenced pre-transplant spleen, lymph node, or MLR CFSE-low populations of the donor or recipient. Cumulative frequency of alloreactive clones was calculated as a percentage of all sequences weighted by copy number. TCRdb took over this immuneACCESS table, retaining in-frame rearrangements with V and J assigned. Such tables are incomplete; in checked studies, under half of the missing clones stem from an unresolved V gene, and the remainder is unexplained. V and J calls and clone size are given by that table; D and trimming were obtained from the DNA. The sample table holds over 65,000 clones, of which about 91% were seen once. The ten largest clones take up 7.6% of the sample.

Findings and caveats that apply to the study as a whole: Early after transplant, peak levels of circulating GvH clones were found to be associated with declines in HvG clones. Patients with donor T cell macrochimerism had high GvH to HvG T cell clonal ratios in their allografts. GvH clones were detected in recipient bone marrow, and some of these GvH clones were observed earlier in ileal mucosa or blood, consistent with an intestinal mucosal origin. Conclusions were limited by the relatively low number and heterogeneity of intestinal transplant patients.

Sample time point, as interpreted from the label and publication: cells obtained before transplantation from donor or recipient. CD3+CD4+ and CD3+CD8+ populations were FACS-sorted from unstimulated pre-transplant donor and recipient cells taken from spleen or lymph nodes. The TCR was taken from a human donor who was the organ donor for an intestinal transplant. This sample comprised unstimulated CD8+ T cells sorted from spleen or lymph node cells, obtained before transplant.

The nucleotide sequence reads TGTGCCAGCGGGGACGCAACAGATACGCAGTATTTT. Its protein reads: CASGDATDTQYF. The V gene is TRBV5-5 and the J gene is TRBJ2-3; the D gene assignment is perhaps TRBD1 or TRBD2, with each matching 5 bases. V loses 7 bases, J loses 3 bases, and the germline ends lie 9 bases apart. The CDR3 numbers 12 residues from cysteine through phenylalanine. CDR3 DNA is the only sequence kept; it has 36 bases, read in frame from the first base. For CDR1 and CDR2, the germline V gene (reference sequence) lists SGHKS and YYEKEE.